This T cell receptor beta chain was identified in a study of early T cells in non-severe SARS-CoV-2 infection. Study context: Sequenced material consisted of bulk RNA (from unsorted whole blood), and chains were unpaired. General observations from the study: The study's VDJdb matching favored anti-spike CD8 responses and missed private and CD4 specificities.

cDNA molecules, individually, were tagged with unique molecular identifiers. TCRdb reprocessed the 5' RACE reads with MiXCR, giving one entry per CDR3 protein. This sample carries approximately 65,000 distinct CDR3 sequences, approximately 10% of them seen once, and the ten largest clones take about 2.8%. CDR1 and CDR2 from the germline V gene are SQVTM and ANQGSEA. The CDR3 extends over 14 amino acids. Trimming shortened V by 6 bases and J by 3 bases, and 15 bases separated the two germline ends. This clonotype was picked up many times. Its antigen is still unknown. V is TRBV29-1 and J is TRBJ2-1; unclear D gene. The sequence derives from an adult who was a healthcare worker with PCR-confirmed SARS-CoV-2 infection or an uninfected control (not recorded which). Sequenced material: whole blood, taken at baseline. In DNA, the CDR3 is TGCAGCGTGCGCCAACTCTCGGGCTACAATGAGCAGTTCTTC. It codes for CSVRQLSGYNEQFF.